Listed below are T cell receptor beta chains from one sample, sequenced in a study of cytomegalovirus exposure and HLA in healthy donors. Assay used: immunoSEQ multiplex PCR; TCRdb lists only in-frame clones, some missing. The sample lists about 160,000 clones, approximately 81% occurring once. What was sequenced was PBMCs. The receptor set was obtained from a man aged 18 to 30 in good health and CMV-seropositive. The CDR3 runs from the conserved cysteine through the conserved F or W. Fields, in order: J gene, D gene, V gene, clone size, CDR3 protein, CDR3 DNA. The D gene is left open where the match is weak. Some rows mark clone size as missing; the rest say once, few, many or name a class of expanded clone.

>TRBJ1-2|-|TRBV6-5|-
CASSYTGLEGYTF
TGTGCCAGCAGTTACACAGGGTTGGAGGGCTACACCTTC
>TRBJ1-2|TRBD1|TRBV25-1|-
CASSVTGTVNYGYTF
TGTGCCAGCAGTGTTACCGGGACAGTGAACTATGGCTACACCTTC
>TRBJ2-3|-|TRBV9|-
CASSLIGGTDTQYF
TGTGCCAGCAGCCTTATAGGGGGCACAGATACGCAGTATTTT
>TRBJ2-7|-|TRBV23-1|-
CASRCRQTCYEQYF
TGCGCCAGCAGATGCCGACAGACTTGCTACGAGCAGTACTTC
>TRBJ1-1|-|TRBV5-1|-
CASSLGQVNTEAFF
TGCGCCAGCAGTCTGGGGCAGGTGAACACTGAAGCTTTCTTT
>TRBJ2-7|-|TRBV7-8|-
CASSLAGGRYEQYF
TGTGCCAGCAGCCTAGCTGGGGGCCGGTACGAGCAGTACTTC
>TRBJ2-5|-|TRBV6-1|few
CASSIGRSGETQYF
TGTGCCAGCAGCATAGGGAGGTCTGGAGAGACCCAGTACTTC
>TRBJ2-1|-|TRBV28|-
CASTSPGVETYNEQFF
TGTGCCAGCACTTCACCGGGGGTGGAAACCTACAATGAGCAGTTCTTC
>TRBJ2-3|TRBD2|TRBV2|-
CASSEVGGGTDTQYF
TGTGCCAGCAGTGAAGTTGGGGGGGGGACAGATACGCAGTATTTT
>TRBJ1-6|-|TRBV6-1|once
CASSERGTYNSPLHF
TGTGCCAGCAGTGAAAGGGGGACCTATAATTCACCCCTCCACTTT
>TRBJ1-5|-|TRBV6-6|few
CASRYSNQPQHF
TGTGCCAGCAGGTATAGCAATCAGCCCCAGCATTTT
>TRBJ2-7|-|TRBV6-1|-
CARPGHAYEQYF
TGTGCCAGACCGGGACATGCCTACGAGCAGTACTTC
>TRBJ2-3|TRBD1|TRBV15|-
CATSVRDRATDTQYF
TGTGCCACCAGCGTCAGGGACAGGGCCACAGATACGCAGTATTTT
>TRBJ1-1|TRBD1|TRBV11-1|-
CASSLRAGGMNTEAFF
TGTGCCAGCAGCTTACGGGCAGGGGGCATGAACACTGAAGCTTTCTTT
>TRBJ2-4|-|TRBV6-1|-
CASSEEAGAPKNIQYF
TGTGCCAGCAGTGAAGAGGCGGGGGCGCCCAAAAACATTCAGTACTTC
>TRBJ2-6|-|TRBV10-3|-
CAISDPGSGANGLTF
TGTGCCATCAGTGACCCGGGCTCTGGGGCCAACGGCCTGACTTTC
>TRBJ1-4|-|TRBV6-1|-
CASSETVGLFF
TGTGCCAGCAGTGAAACAGTCGGACTGTTTTTT
>TRBJ2-2|-|TRBV7-8|-
CASSFRNTGELFF
TGTGCCAGCAGCTTCAGGAACACCGGGGAGCTGTTTTTT
>TRBJ2-3|TRBD2|TRBV13|-
CASSPGLAGSGDTQYF
TGTGCCAGCAGCCCCGGACTAGCGGGGTCGGGAGATACGCAGTATTTT
>TRBJ1-1|-|TRBV4-1|-
CASSQFLGPGTEAFF
TGCGCCAGCAGCCAGTTTTTGGGGCCGGGCACTGAAGCTTTCTTT
>TRBJ2-7|TRBD2|TRBV7-9|few
CASSLLGGTVSEQYF
TGTGCCAGCAGCCTCCTCGGGGGGACGGTAAGCGAGCAGTACTTC
>TRBJ2-5|TRBD1|TRBV2|-
CASSEDRGRETQYF
TGTGCCAGCAGTGAAGACAGGGGGAGGGAGACCCAGTACTTC
>TRBJ2-7|-|TRBV5-1|-
CASSRDSSPSYEQYF
TGCGCCAGCAGCCGAGACAGCTCCCCTTCCTACGAGCAGTACTTC
>TRBJ1-3|-|TRBV7-2|-
CASSLTSGSGNTIYF
TGTGCCAGCAGCTTGACCTCAGGGTCTGGAAACACCATATATTTT
>TRBJ2-3|-|TRBV6-6|once
CASSYLIDTQYF
TGTGCCAGCAGTTACCTAATAGATACGCAGTATTTT
>TRBJ1-5|-|TRBV4-3|-
CASSQDRGQPQHF
TGCGCCAGCAGCCAAGATCGGGGTCAGCCCCAGCATTTT
>TRBJ1-5|TRBD1|TRBV7-2|-
CASSYRGQQPQHF
TGTGCCAGCAGCTACAGGGGGCAACAGCCCCAGCATTTT
>TRBJ2-1|-|TRBV7-6|-
CASSKIRGTYNEQFF
TGTGCCAGCAGCAAAATCCGGGGAACCTACAATGAGCAGTTCTTC
>TRBJ1-5|-|TRBV19|-
CASSVIAGGNQPQHF
TGTGCCAGTAGTGTCATAGCAGGGGGCAATCAGCCCCAGCATTTT
>TRBJ1-1|-|TRBV7-8|-
CASSFAVGKNTEAFF
TGTGCCAGCAGCTTCGCCGTGGGCAAAAACACTGAAGCTTTCTTT
>TRBJ1-2|TRBD1|TRBV5-1|-
CASSQAFGTGENYGYTF
TGCGCCAGCAGCCAGGCCTTTGGGACAGGGGAGAACTATGGCTACACCTTC
>TRBJ2-3|TRBD1|TRBV19|-
CASSIDRAGDTQYF
TGTGCCAGTAGTATTGACAGGGCCGGGGATACGCAGTATTTT
>TRBJ1-1|-|TRBV5-6|few
CASEGNTEAFF
TGTGCCAGCGAGGGGAACACTGAAGCTTTCTTT
>TRBJ2-1|TRBD2|TRBV27|-
CASSFLGLAGGSNEQFF
TGTGCCAGCAGTTTCCTTGGACTAGCGGGGGGGTCCAATGAGCAGTTCTTC
>TRBJ1-2|-|TRBV11-2|-
CASSTQGTYGYTF
TGTGCCAGCAGCACCCAGGGGACCTATGGCTACACCTTC
>TRBJ2-3|-|TRBV10-3|few
CAISESFGVRTDTQYF
TGTGCCATCAGTGAGTCCTTCGGAGTTCGCACAGATACGCAGTATTTT
>TRBJ2-3|-|TRBV12-5|-
CASVEGAGATDTQYF
TGTGCTAGTGTTGAAGGGGCAGGGGCCACAGATACGCAGTATTTT
>TRBJ1-2|-|TRBV14|-
CASSQAGKVGYGYTF
TGTGCCAGCAGCCAGGCGGGGAAGGTTGGCTATGGCTACACCTTC
>TRBJ1-2|TRBD1|TRBV7-2|-
CASSLAGRGQSGYTF
TGTGCCAGCAGCTTAGCAGGCAGGGGGCAGAGTGGCTACACCTTC
>TRBJ1-2|-|TRBV6-1|-
CASSEAPWAGKGYTF
TGTGCCAGCAGTGAAGCCCCTTGGGCAGGCAAAGGCTACACCTTC
>TRBJ2-7|-|TRBV6-5|-
CATQFRTGVGEQYF
TGTGCCACCCAGTTCCGGACGGGGGTGGGCGAGCAGTACTTC
>TRBJ1-2|TRBD1|TRBV4-2|few
CASSRPGTGVDGYTF
TGTGCCAGCAGCCGCCCAGGGACAGGGGTTGATGGCTACACCTTC
>TRBJ1-3|-|TRBV5-1|-
CASSFDSGNTIYF
TGCGCCAGCAGCTTTGACAGTGGGAACACCATATATTTT
>TRBJ1-1|TRBD1|TRBV5-1|few
CASSADWTGGYTEAFF
TGCGCCAGCAGCGCCGACTGGACAGGGGGCTACACTGAAGCTTTCTTT
>TRBJ2-3|TRBD2|TRBV7-9|-
CASSLEGGGSTDTQYF
TGTGCCAGCAGCTTAGAAGGCGGGGGGAGCACAGATACGCAGTATTTT
>TRBJ1-1|-|TRBV2|-
CAIISRMNTEAFF
TGTGCCATCATATCCAGGATGAACACTGAAGCTTTCTTT
>TRBJ2-7|TRBD1|TRBV6-1|once
CASSEAVDRGLEQYF
TGTGCCAGCAGTGAAGCCGTGGACAGGGGTCTCGAGCAGTACTTC
>TRBJ2-3|TRBD2|TRBV2|-
CASIAGTSGGAAWGTQYF
TGTGCCAGCATCGCGGGGACTAGCGGGGGCGCGGCCTGGGGCACGCAGTATTTT